This T cell receptor beta chain derives from a study of blood T cell repertoires in COVID-19. About the research overall: Specimens from acute and convalescent COVID-19 originated in the United States, Italy and Spain. PBMCs, B-cell-depleted T cells, or T cells provided the cDNA or gDNA that made up the material.

V was trimmed by 7 bases and J by 11 bases, leaving 15 bases between them. This CDR3 spans 11 amino acids. CDR1 is SQVTM and CDR2 is ANQGSEA in the germline V gene. The sample holds one count of this clone. Source study methods: Estimation of nucleated cell counts relied on the amplification of reference gene primers. Some clones are missing from TCRdb's copy, which holds only in-frame ones; the method was immunoSEQ multiplex PCR. V, J and clone size are those of that table, while D and trimming were read from the DNA. The table lists 27,000 or so clones, 88% of them singletons. This receptor was obtained from a woman aged 50 to 60 with active COVID-19. Material: peripheral blood. The chain joins TRBV29-1 to TRBJ2-4; TRBD2 is a possible D gene (6 bases). The CDR3 sequence: CSAGDFTVQYF. CDR3 sequence (DNA): TGCAGCGCCGGGGACTTCACGGTTCAGTACTTC.